Sequencing of this T cell receptor beta chain was carried out in a study of early stage breast cancer tumors. As for this clone: Antigen unknown.

Data came from immunoSEQ multiplex PCR; TCRdb stores just in-frame clones and leaves some out. The sample holds 55,000 to 70,000 clones, around 80% seen once. Germline V gene sequence: CDR1 SGHAT, CDR2 FQNNGV. Trimming removed 1 base from V and 7 bases from J; junction bases left unmatched: 6. The CDR3 loop spans 15 amino acids. Findings of the study overall: Tumors had roughly 2.4-fold higher T cell density and higher clonality than adjacent normal breast tissue. Most shared enriched TCRB sequences were commonly generated ones.

The sequence was collected from a person aged 35 to 50 with breast cancer. The rearrangement joins TRBV11-2 to TRBJ2-1; 8 bases are shared with TRBD2. Source material: blood. The CDR3 coding sequence is TGTGCCAGCAGCTTAGGCGCGGGAGGAGGTAATGAGCAGTTCTTC. As protein: CASSLGAGGGNEQFF.